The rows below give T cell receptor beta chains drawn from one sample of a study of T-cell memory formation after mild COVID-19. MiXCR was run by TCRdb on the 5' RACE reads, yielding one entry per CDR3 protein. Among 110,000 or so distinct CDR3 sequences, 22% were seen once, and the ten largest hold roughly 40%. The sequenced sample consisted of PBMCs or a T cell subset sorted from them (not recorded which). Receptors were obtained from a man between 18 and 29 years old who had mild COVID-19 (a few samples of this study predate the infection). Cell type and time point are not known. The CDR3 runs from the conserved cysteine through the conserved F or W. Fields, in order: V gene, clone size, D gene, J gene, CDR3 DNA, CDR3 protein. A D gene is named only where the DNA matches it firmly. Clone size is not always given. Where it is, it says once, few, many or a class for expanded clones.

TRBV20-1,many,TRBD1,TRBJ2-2,TGCAGTGCGCAGACAGGGGGCTCCGGGGAGCTGTTTTTT,CSAQTGGSGELFF
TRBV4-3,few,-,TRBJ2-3,TGCGCCAGCAGCCAAGATGGAGCAGATACGCAGTATTTT,CASSQDGADTQYF
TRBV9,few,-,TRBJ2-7,TGTGCCAGCAGCGTATCCGGGACACCATACTACGAGCAGTACTTC,CASSVSGTPYYEQYF
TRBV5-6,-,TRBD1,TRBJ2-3,TGTGCCAGCAGCTCCGACAGGGGCTGGGGAGATACGCAGTATTTT,CASSSDRGWGDTQYF
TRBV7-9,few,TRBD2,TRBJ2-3,TGTGCCAGCAGCTTGTTAAGGACTAGCGGCGGAGCCACAGATACGCAGTATTTT,CASSLLRTSGGATDTQYF
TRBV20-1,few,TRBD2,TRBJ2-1,TGCAGTGCTAGATCCCCTGCTAGCGGAACTAACAATGAGCAGTTCTTC,CSARSPASGTNNEQFF
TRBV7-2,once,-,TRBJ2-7,TGTGCCAGCAGCTTAGAACTCTCCTACGAGCAGTACTTC,CASSLELSYEQYF
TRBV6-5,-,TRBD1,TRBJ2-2,TGTGCCAGCAGTTTCGGGACAGCGAACACCGGGGAGCTGTTTTTT,CASSFGTANTGELFF
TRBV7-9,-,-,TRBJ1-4,TGTGCCAGCAGGGGGCCCAGTAATGAAAAACTGTTTTTT,CASRGPSNEKLFF
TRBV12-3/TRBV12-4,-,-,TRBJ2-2,TGTGCCAGCACCCTAGAAGGGGGAGGAGTCGGGGAGCTGTTTTTT,CASTLEGGGVGELFF
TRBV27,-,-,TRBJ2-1,TGTGCCAGCAGTCCCGGGAGTAGTGAGCAGTTCTTC,CASSPGSSEQFF
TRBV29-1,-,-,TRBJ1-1,TGCAGCGTCGAGCAGAACACTGAAGCTTTCTTT,CSVEQNTEAFF
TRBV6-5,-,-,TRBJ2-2,TGTGCCAGCAGTTACTCGAGTCCCGGGGAGCTGTTTTTT,CASSYSSPGELFF
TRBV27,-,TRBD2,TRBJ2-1,TGTGCCAGCAGTTTCGGGCTAGCGGGGGGCCCCGGGGATGAGCAGTTCTTC,CASSFGLAGGPGDEQFF
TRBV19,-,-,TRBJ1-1,TGTGCCAGTAGCCTCGGGGGATTCACTGAAGCTTTCTTT,CASSLGGFTEAFF
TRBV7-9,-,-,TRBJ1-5,TGTGCCAGCAGCTCCATGGACAGCAATAGCAATCAGCCCCAGCATTTT,CASSSMDSNSNQPQHF
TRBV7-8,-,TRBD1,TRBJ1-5,TGTGCCAGCAGCTTAGAAGACAGGGCTTTTAATCAGCCCCAGCATTTT,CASSLEDRAFNQPQHF
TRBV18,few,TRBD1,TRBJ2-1,TGTGCCAGCTCAGCGGAACAGGGGATGGTTTACAATGAGCAGTTCTTC,CASSAEQGMVYNEQFF
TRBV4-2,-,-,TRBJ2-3,TGTGCCAGCAGCCAGCACCCCCGGGCCTTCACAGATACGCAGTATTTT,CASSQHPRAFTDTQYF
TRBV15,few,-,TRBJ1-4,TGTGCCACCAGCAGATATTCCAGGGAAGGGTCTAATGAAAAACTGTTTTTT,CATSRYSREGSNEKLFF
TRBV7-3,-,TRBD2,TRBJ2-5,TGTGCCAGCAGCACCAGCGGGGGGGCACAAGAGACCCAGTACTTC,CASSTSGGAQETQYF
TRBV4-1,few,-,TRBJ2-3,TGCGCCAGCAGCCAAAGTGGGTCAGGGACCCTCGGGGATACGCAGTATTTT,CASSQSGSGTLGDTQYF
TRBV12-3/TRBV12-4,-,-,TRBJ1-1,TGTGCCAGCACCCCGGTGGGGGGCACTGAAGCTTTCTTT,CASTPVGGTEAFF
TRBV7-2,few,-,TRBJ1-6,TGTGCCAGCAGCTTAGCAGGGACCGCGAATTCACCCCTCCACTTT,CASSLAGTANSPLHF
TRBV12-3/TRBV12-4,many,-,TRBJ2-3,TGTGCCAGCAGTTTAGGTCCCTTACATACGCAGTATTTT,CASSLGPLHTQYF
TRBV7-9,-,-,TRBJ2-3,TGTGCCAGCAGACAGACAGCAGATACGCAGTATTTT,CASRQTADTQYF
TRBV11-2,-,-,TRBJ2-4,TGTGCCAGCAGCTTAGATCTGTACCAGCGGCGCATTCAGTACTTC,CASSLDLYQRRIQYF
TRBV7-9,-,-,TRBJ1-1,TGTGCCAGCAGCCTGCGAGGGTATATGAACACTGAAGCTTTCTTT,CASSLRGYMNTEAFF
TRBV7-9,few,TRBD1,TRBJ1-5,TGTGCCAGCAGCACTACAGGGGGCCCGGATCAGCAGCCCCAGCATTTT,CASSTTGGPDQQPQHF
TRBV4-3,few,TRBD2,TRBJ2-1,TGCGCCAGCAGCCAGGTGGTGGGGCGGGGGGAGGAGCAGTTCTTC,CASSQVVGRGEEQFF
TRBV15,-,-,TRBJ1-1,TGTGCCACCAGCAGAGAAGGGGAGAACACTGAAGCTTTCTTT,CATSREGENTEAFF
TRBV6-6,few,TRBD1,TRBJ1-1,TGTGCCAGCCCCAGAGGGGGCGAAAACACTGAAGCTTTCTTT,CASPRGGENTEAFF
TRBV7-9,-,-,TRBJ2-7,TGTGCCAGCAGCACACCGGGACCGCGTCCCTACGAGCAGTACTTC,CASSTPGPRPYEQYF
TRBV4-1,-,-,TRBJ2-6,TGCGCCAGCAGCCAAGACGTGGATTCTGGGGCCAACGTCCTGACTTTC,CASSQDVDSGANVLTF
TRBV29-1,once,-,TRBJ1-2,TGCAGCGTTCGAGGGGCGGGAGGCTACACCTTC,CSVRGAGGYTF
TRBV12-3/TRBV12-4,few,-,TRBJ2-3,TGTGCCAGCAGTAGGTTAGGGACCGGGCCCTTCACAGATACGCAGTATTTT,CASSRLGTGPFTDTQYF
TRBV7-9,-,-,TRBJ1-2,TGTGCCAGCAGCCTTCGGACAGCACCTAACTATGGCTACACCTTC,CASSLRTAPNYGYTF
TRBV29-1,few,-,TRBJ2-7,TGCAGCGTGCAGGGGTATAGCTACGAGCAGTACTTC,CSVQGYSYEQYF
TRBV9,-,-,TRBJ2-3,TGTGCCAGCAGCCCTTGGGGACAAAGCACAGATACGCAGTATTTT,CASSPWGQSTDTQYF